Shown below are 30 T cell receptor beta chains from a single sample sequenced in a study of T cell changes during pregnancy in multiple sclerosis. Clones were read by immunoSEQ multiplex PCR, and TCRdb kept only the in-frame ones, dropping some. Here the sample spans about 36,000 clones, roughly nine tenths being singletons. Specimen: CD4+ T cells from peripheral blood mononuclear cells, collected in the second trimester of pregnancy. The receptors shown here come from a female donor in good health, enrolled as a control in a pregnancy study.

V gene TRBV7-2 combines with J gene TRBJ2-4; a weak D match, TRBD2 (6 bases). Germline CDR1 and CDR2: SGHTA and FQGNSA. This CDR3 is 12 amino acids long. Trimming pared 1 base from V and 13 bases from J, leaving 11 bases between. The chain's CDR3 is CASSLEVREQYF. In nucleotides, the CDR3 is TGTGCCAGCAGCTTAGAAGTTCGGGAGCAGTACTTC.

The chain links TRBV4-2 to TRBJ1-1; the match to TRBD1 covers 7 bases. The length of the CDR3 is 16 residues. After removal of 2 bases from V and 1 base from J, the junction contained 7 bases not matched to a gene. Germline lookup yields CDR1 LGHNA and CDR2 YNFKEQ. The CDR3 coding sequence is TGTGCCAGCAGCCAACTAGGGACAGTAAAGAACACTGAAGCTTTCTTT. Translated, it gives CASSQLGTVKNTEAFF.

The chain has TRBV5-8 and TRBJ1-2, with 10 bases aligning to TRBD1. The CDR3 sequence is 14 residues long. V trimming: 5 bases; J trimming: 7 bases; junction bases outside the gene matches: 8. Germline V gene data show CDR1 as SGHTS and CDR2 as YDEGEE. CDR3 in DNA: TGTGCCAGCAGGAGACCGGGACAGGGGTCTGGCTACACCTTC. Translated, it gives CASRRPGQGSGYTF. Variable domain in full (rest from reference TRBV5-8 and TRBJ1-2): EAGVTQSPTHLIKTRGQQATLRCSPISGHTSVYWYQQALGLGLQFLLWYDEGEERNRGNFPPRFSGRQFPNYSSELNVNALELEDSALYLCASRRPGQGSGYTFGSGTRLTVV.

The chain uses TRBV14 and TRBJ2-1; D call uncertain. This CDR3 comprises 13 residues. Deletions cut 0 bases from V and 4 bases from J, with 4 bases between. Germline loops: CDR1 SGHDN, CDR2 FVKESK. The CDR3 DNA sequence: TGTGCCAGCAGCCAAGAACTATACAATGAGCAGTTCTTC. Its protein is CASSQELYNEQFF.

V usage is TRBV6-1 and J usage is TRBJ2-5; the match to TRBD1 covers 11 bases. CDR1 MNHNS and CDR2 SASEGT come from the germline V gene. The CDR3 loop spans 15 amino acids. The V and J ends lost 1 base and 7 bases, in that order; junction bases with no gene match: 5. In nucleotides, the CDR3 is TGTGCCAGCAGTGAAGGGACAGGGGGCGCGGGGACCCAGTACTTC. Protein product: CASSEGTGGAGTQYF.

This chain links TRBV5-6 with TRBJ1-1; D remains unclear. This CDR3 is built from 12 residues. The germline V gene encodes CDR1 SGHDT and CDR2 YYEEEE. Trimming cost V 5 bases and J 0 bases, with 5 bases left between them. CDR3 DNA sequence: TGTGCCAGCAGAACAGTGAACACTGAAGCTTTCTTT. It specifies CASRTVNTEAFF.

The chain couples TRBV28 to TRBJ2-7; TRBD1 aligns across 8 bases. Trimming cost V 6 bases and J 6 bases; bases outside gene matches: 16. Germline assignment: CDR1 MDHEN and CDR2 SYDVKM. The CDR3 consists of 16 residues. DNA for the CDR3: TGTGCCAGCAGGGCCGAGAGGGACAGGTTCTTGCGCGAGCAGTACTTC. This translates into CASRAERDRFLREQYF.

This chain's CDR3 is CASSTPQGPGLFYNEQFF. CDR3 nucleotides: TGCGCCAGCAGCACTCCTCAGGGACCGGGACTATTCTACAATGAGCAGTTCTTC. This sequence joins TRBV5-1 and TRBJ2-1, with 7 bases matching TRBD2. V dropped 4 bases and J dropped 3; count of bases not matched to a gene: 16. CDR1 SGHRS and CDR2 YFSETQ come from the germline V gene. The CDR3 is 18 amino acids.

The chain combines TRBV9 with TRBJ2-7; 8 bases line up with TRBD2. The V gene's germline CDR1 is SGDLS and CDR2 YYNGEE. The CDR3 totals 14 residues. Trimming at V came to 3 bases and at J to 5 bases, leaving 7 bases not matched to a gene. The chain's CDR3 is CASSARLAFNEQYF. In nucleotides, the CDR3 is TGTGCCAGCAGCGCGAGACTAGCGTTCAACGAGCAGTACTTC.

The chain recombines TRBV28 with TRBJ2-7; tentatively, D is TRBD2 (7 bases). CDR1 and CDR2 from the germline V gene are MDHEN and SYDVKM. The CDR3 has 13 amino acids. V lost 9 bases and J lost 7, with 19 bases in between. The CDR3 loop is CASKGGGPGEQYF. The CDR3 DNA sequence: TGTGCCAGTAAGGGGGGAGGGCCGGGAGAGCAGTACTTC.

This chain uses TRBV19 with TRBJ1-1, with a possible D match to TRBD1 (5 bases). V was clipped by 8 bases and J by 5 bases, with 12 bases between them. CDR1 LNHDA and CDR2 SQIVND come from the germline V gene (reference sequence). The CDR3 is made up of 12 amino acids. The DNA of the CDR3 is TGTGCCAGTGGGGACCGGGGGACTGAAGCTTTCTTT. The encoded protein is CASGDRGTEAFF. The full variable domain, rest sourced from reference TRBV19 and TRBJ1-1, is DGGITQSPKYLFRKEGQNVTLSCEQNLNHDAMYWYRQDPGQGLRLIYYSQIVNDFQKGDIAEGYSVSREKKESFPLTVTSAQKNPTAFYLCASGDRGTEAFFGQGTRLTVV.

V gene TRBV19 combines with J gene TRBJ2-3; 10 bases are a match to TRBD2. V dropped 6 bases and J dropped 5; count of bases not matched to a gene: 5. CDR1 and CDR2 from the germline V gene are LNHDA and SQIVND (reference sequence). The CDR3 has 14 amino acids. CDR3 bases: TGTGCCAGTAGGCCCGGGACTAGCGTAGATACGCAGTATTTT. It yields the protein CASRPGTSVDTQYF. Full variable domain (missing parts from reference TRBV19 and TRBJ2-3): DGGITQSPKYLFRKEGQNVTLSCEQNLNHDAMYWYRQDPGQGLRLIYYSQIVNDFQKGDIAEGYSVSREKKESFPLTVTSAQKNPTAFYLCASRPGTSVDTQYFGPGTRLTVL.

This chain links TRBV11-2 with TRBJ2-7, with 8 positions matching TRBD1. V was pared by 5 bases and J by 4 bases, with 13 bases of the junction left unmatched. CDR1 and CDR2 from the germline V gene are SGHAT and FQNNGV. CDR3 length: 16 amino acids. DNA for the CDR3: TGTGCCAGCAGCCCGTCCCCCGACAGGGGATTATACGAGCAGTACTTC. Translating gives CASSPSPDRGLYEQYF. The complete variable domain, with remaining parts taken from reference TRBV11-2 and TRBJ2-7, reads EAGVAQSPRYKIIEKRQSVAFWCNPISGHATLYWYQQILGQGPKLLIQFQNNGVVDDSQLPKDRFSAERLKGVDSTLKIQPAKLEDSAVYLCASSPSPDRGLYEQYFGPGTRLTVT.

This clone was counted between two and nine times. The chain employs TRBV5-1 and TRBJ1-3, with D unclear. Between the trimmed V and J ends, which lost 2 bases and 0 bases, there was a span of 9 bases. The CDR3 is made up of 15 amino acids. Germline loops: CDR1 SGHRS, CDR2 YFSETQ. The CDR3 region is CASSFLSGSGNTIYF. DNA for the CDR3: TGCGCCAGCAGCTTTCTTTCAGGCTCTGGAAACACCATATATTTT.

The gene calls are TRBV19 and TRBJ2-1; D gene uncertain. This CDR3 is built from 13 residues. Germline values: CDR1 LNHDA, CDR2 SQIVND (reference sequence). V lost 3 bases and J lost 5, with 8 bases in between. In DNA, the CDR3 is TGTGCCAGTAGTATGTACCGGGACAATGAGCAGTTCTTC. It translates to CASSMYRDNEQFF. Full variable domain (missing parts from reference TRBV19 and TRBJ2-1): DGGITQSPKYLFRKEGQNVTLSCEQNLNHDAMYWYRQDPGQGLRLIYYSQIVNDFQKGDIAEGYSVSREKKESFPLTVTSAQKNPTAFYLCASSMYRDNEQFFGPGTRLTVL.

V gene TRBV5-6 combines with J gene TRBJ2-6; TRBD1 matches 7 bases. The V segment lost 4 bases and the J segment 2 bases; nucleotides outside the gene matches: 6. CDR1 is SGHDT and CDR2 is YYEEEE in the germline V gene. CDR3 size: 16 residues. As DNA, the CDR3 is TGTGCCAGCAGCCCCGAGGGGGCTCCTGGGGCCAACGTCCTGACTTTC. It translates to CASSPEGAPGANVLTF.

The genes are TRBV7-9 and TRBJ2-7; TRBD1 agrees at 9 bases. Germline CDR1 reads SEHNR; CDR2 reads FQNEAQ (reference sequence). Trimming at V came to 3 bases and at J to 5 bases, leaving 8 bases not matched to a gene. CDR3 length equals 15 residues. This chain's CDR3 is CASSLWGQGVNEQYF. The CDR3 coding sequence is TGTGCCAGCAGCTTGTGGGGACAGGGCGTAAACGAGCAGTACTTC.

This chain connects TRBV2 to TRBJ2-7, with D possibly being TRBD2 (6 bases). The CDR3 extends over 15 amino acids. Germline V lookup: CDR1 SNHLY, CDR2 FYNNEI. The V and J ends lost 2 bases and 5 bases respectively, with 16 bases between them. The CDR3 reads CASSELRLARNEQYF. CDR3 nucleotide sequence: TGTGCCAGCAGTGAATTGAGGCTAGCGAGGAACGAGCAGTACTTC.

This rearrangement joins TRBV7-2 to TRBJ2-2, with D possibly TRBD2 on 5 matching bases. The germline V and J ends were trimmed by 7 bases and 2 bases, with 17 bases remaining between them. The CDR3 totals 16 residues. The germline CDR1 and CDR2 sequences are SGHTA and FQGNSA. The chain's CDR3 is CASNPDGSGNTGELFF. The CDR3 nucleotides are TGTGCCAGCAACCCTGACGGGTCGGGAAACACCGGGGAGCTGTTTTTT.

The CDR3 nucleotides read TGTGCCAGCTCACGCGCAGGGAACACTGAAGCTTTCTTT. This encodes CASSRAGNTEAFF. J is TRBJ1-1 and V is TRBV18; D is unresolved. There are 13 residues in the CDR3. Germline CDR1 and CDR2: KGHSH and LQKENI. V was clipped by 4 bases and J by 1 base, with 7 bases between them.

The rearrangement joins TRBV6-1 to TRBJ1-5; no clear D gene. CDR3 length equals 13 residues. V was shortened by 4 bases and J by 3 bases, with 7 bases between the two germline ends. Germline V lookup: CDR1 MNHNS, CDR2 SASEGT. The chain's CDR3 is CASSASYNQPQHF. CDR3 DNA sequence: TGTGCCAGCAGTGCCAGTTACAATCAGCCCCAGCATTTT.

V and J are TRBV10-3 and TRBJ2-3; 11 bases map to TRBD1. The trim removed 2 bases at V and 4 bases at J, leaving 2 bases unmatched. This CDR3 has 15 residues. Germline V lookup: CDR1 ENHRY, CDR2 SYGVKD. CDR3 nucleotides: TGTGCCATCAGTGAGCTGGGACAGGGGGCAGATACGCAGTATTTT. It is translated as CAISELGQGADTQYF.

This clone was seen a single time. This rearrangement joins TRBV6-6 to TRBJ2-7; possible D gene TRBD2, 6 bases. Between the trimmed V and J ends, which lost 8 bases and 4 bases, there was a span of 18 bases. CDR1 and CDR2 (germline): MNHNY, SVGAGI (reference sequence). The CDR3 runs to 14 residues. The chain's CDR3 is CASGPGSLAYEQYF. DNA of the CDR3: TGTGCCAGCGGACCGGGATCACTAGCTTACGAGCAGTACTTC.

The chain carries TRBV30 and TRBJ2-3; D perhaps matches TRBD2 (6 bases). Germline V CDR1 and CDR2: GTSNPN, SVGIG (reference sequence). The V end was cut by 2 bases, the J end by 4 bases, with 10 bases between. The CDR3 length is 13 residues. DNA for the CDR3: TGTGCCTGGAGTCCATCGGGGGCAGATACGCAGTATTTT. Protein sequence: CAWSPSGADTQYF.

CDR3 residues: CATSRGEESWREQFF. CDR3 bases: TGTGCCACCAGCAGAGGAGAGGAAAGCTGGCGAGAGCAGTTCTTC. The rearrangement uses TRBV15 and TRBJ2-1; no definite D call. CDR3 size: 15 residues. Germline-derived CDR1 and CDR2 are LNHNV and YYDKDF (reference sequence). V was pared by 1 base and J by 10 bases, with 17 bases between.

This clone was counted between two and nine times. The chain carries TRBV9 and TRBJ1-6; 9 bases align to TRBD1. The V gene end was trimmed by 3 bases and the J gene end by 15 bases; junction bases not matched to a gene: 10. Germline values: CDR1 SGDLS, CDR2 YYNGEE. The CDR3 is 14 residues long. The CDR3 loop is CASSGRDREGSLHF. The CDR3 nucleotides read TGTGCCAGCAGCGGTCGGGACAGGGAAGGCAGCCTCCACTTT. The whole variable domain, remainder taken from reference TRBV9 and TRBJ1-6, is DSGVTQTPKHLITATGQRVTLRCSPRSGDLSVYWYQQSLDQGLQFLIQYYNGEERAKGNILERFSAQQFPDLHSELNLSSLELGDSALYFCASSGRDREGSLHFGNGTRLTVT.

In DNA form, the CDR3 reads TGTGCCAGTACTCAAACCAGCAGCGCTGGAAACACCATATATTTT. Its translation is CASTQTSSAGNTIYF. The chain recombines TRBV19 with TRBJ1-3; D gene unclear. Germline-derived CDR1 and CDR2 are LNHDA and SQIVND (reference sequence). V was trimmed by 7 bases and J by 2 bases, leaving 15 bases between them. The CDR3 covers 15 residues.

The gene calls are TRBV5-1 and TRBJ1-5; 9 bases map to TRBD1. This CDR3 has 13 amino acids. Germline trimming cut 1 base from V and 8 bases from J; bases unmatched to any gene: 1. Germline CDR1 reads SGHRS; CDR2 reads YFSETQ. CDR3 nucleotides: TGCGCCAGCAGCTTGACAGGGGGCGAGCCCCAGCATTTT. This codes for CASSLTGGEPQHF. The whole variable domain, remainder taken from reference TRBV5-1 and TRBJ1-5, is KAGVTQTPRYLIKTRGQQVTLSCSPISGHRSVSWYQQTPGQGLQFLFEYFSETQRNKGNFPGRFSGRQFSNSRSEMNVSTLELGDSALYLCASSLTGGEPQHFGDGTRLSIL.

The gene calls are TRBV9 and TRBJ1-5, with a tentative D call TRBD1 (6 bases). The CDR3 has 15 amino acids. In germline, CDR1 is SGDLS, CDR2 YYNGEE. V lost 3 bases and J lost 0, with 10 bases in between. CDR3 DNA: TGTGCCAGCAGCGGACCAGGGGATAGCAATCAGCCCCAGCATTTT. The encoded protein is CASSGPGDSNQPQHF.

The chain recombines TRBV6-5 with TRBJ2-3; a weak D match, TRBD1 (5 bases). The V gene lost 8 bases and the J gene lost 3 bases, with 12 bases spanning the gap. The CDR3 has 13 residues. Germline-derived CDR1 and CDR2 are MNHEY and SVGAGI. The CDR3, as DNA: TGTGCCAGCCAGGGTACAGATACAGATACGCAGTATTTT. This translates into CASQGTDTDTQYF.